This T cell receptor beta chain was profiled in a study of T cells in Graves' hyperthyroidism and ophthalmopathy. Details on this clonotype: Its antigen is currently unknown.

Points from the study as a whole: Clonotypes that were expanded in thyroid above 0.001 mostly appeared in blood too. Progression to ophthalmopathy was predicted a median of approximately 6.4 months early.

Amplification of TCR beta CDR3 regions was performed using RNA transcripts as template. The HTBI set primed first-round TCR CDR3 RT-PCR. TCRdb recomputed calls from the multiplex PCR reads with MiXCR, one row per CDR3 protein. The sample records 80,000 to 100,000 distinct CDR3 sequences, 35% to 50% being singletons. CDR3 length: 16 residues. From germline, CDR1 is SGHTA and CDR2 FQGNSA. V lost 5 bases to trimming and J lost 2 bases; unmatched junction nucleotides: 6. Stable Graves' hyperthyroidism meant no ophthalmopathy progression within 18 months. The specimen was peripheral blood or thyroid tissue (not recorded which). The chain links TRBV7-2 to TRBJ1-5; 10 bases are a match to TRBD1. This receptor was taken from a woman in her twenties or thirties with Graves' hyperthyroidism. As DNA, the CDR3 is TGTGCCAGCAGCCCAACCGGGACAGGGGGCAATCAGCCCCAGCATTTT. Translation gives CASSPTGTGGNQPQHF.